This T cell receptor (beta chain) was profiled in a study of blood T cell repertoires in COVID-19. At the level of the study: Collection of acute and convalescent COVID-19 samples took place in the United States, Italy and Spain. In each case, the material was cDNA or gDNA derived from T cells, B-cell-depleted T cells, or PBMCs.

Authors' methods: Quantification of nucleated cells was approximated via reference gene primer amplification. Clones were sequenced by immunoSEQ multiplex PCR, and TCRdb holds only the in-frame ones, with some missing. V, J and clone size are taken as reported in that table, and D and trimming were inferred from the DNA itself. The data show approximately 36,000 clones, over 80% seen once. The V gene's germline CDR1 is MGHRA and CDR2 YSYEKL. The CDR3 contains 16 residues. Trimming took 1 base from V and 4 from J; bases not matched to a gene: 6. The chain joins TRBV4-1 to TRBJ2-1; TRBD2 matches 8 bases. The specimen sequenced was peripheral blood. The TCR comes from a man between 45 and 60 years old with active COVID-19. For the CDR3, the DNA is TGCGCCAGCAGCCAAGTGTCCGGGGGGGGTTACAATGAGCAGTTCTTC. It codes for CASSQVSGGGYNEQFF.